The text below deals with one T cell receptor beta chain. Its antigen is unknown. The PCR ran on 60 Vbeta and 13 Jbeta primers. Only in-frame clones appear in the TCRdb table, and some are missing; sequencing was by immunoSEQ multiplex PCR. The data show approximately 79,000 clones, over 75% seen once. CDR1 and CDR2 from the germline V gene are MDHEN and SYDVKM. V lost 3 bases, J lost 2 bases, and 12 bases lay in between. There are 15 residues in the CDR3. The data were obtained in a study of cytomegalovirus exposure and HLA in healthy donors. Study-level findings and limits: Another analysis was done later, and it associated 16,951 TCR beta sequences with HLA alleles at 0.05 false discovery rate. Most TCR sequences were seen very rarely across donors, but some public TCRs occurred in many.

This clonotype was obtained from a boy between 10 and 17 years old in good health and CMV-seronegative. This chain joins TRBV28 and TRBJ2-3; D is possibly TRBD2 (5 bases). The sequencing input was PBMCs. CDR3 sequence reads: CASSFRLAHTDTQYF. In DNA form, the CDR3 reads TGTGCCAGCAGTTTCAGGCTAGCTCACACAGATACGCAGTATTTT.